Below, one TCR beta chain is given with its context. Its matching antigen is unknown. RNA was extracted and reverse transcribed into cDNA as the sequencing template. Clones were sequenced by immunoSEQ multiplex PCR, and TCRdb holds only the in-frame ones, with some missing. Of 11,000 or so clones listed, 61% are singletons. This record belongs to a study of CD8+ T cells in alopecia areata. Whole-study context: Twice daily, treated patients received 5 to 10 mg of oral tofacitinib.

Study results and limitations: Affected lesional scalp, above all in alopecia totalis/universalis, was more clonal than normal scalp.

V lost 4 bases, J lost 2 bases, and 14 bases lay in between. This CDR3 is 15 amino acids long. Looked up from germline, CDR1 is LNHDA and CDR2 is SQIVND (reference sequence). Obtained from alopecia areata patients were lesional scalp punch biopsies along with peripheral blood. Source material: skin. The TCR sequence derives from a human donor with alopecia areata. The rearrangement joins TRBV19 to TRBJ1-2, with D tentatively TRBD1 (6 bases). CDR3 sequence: CASSTQGRANYGYTF. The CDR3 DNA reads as TGTGCCAGTAGTACGCAGGGGCGCGCCAACTATGGCTACACCTTC.